Below, 28 T cell receptor beta chains from the same sample are listed, as sequenced in a study of CD8+CD57+ T cells in acquired aplastic anemia. Whoever was chosen for sequencing had shown CD8+CD57+ cell expansion by flow cytometry. Using genomic DNA as the template, TCR beta VDJ and CDR3 profiling was carried out. Each CDR3 protein gets one entry after TCRdb re-called the reads with MiXCR. The table includes around 200,000 distinct CDR3 sequences, around 63% detected once. Sequenced sample: sorted CD4+, CD8+, or CD8+CD57+ T cells (not recorded which) from PBMCs. The receptors come from a human donor with aplastic anemia.

Comment on this clonotype: The junction departs from germline at one end; a sequencing error may be responsible. The chain recombines TRBV5-1 with TRBJ1-3, with D perhaps TRBD1 (6 bases). CDR1 SGHRS and CDR2 YFSETQ come from the germline V gene. The CDR3 is made up of 14 amino acids. CDR3 loop: CASTMDSSGNAIYF. For the CDR3, the DNA is TGCGCCAGCACCATGGACAGCTCTGGAAACGCCATATATTTT.

The count of this clonotype is one. The chain carries TRBV14 and TRBJ2-1; 10 nucleotides match TRBD2. The CDR3 runs to 13 residues. The trim removed 1 base at V and 15 bases at J, leaving 6 bases unmatched. Germline-derived CDR1 and CDR2 are SGHDN and FVKESK. The CDR3 protein is CASSQGLAGFPFF. Written as DNA, the CDR3 is TGTGCCAGCAGCCAAGGACTAGCGGGCTTCCCGTTCTTC.

This sequence joins TRBV29-1 and TRBJ1-2; no reliable D call. Germline CDR1 is SQVTM and CDR2 is ANQGSEA. The CDR3 is 12 amino acids. With 3 bases removed from V and 3 bases from J, the gap between germline ends came to 8 bases. CDR3 DNA: TGCAGCGTTGACGACATCTACTATGGCTACACCTTC. It specifies CSVDDIYYGYTF.

The V and J genes are TRBV15 and TRBJ2-7, with 7 bases identical to TRBD1. Germline CDR1 is LNHNV and CDR2 is YYDKDF (reference sequence). The V and J ends lost 5 bases and 4 bases, in that order; junction bases with no gene match: 5. The CDR3 is 13 residues long. The CDR3 loop reads CATSPGQIYEQYF. Written as DNA, the CDR3 is TGTGCCACCAGCCCGGGACAGATATACGAGCAGTACTTC.

The chain combines TRBV9 with TRBJ2-7; D may be TRBD2 (6 bases). Per germline, CDR1 SGDLS and CDR2 YYNGEE. Trimming shortened V by 5 bases and J by 6 bases, and 15 bases separated the two germline ends. The CDR3 runs to 13 residues. In DNA, the CDR3 is TGTGCCAGCAGTGATGGCCCGGGGGTCGAGCAGTACTTC. Translated, it gives CASSDGPGVEQYF.

This chain connects TRBV19 to TRBJ2-1; D not resolved. Germline values: CDR1 LNHDA, CDR2 SQIVND (reference sequence). V dropped 1 base and J dropped 2 bases, with 9 bases sitting between them. CDR3 length: 15 amino acids. The CDR3 coding sequence is TGTGCCAGTAGTATAGGAGTGGACCCCTACAATGAGCAGTTCTTC. Protein: CASSIGVDPYNEQFF.

This clonotype has only a few counts. The chain is built from TRBV30 and TRBJ1-2, with D possibly TRBD1 on 5 matching bases. Germline CDR1 and CDR2: GTSNPN and SVGIG (reference sequence). The ends were cut back, 2 bases at V and 4 bases at J, with 20 bases in the middle. This CDR3 is 16 amino acids long. The CDR3 loop is CAWSPGTLRGTYGYTF. The CDR3 DNA reads TGTGCCTGGAGTCCTGGGACTCTTCGAGGGACCTATGGCTACACCTTC.

The CDR3 coding sequence is TGTGCCAGCAGCCCATTTGGCGGGAGGGCCGGGTCCTACGAGCAGTACTTC. Protein product: CASSPFGGRAGSYEQYF. The chain employs TRBV7-6 and TRBJ2-7; TRBD2 matches 9 bases. The CDR3 sequence is 17 residues long. V shed 5 bases and J 1 base; nucleotides not matched to a gene: 12. Per germline, CDR1 SGHVS and CDR2 FNYEAQ.

The V and J genes are TRBV7-9 and TRBJ1-6; D uncertain. Trimming cost V 1 base and J 9 bases, with 10 bases left between them. The CDR3 length is 14 residues. Germline CDR1 reads SEHNR; CDR2 reads FQNEAQ (reference sequence). The CDR3 sequence is CASSLESGGSPLHF. The CDR3 DNA follows: TGTGCCAGCAGCTTAGAGTCGGGTGGTTCACCCCTCCACTTT.

Ten or more counts support this clonotype. The chain recombines TRBV6-6 with TRBJ2-1; tentatively, D is TRBD1 (5 bases). CDR3 length: 12 residues. Between the trimmed V and J ends, which lost 5 bases and 7 bases, there was a span of 9 bases. The germline gives CDR1 MNHNY, CDR2 SVGAGI (reference sequence). The CDR3 coding sequence is TGTGCCAGCAGTAGGACAAGTAATGAGCAGTTCTTC. Protein: CASSRTSNEQFF.

The chain links TRBV12-3 or TRBV12-4 to TRBJ2-7; a possible D gene is TRBD2 (6 bases). The CDR3 contains 13 residues. Trimming removed 4 bases at V and 3 bases at J, with 10 bases between. For the CDR3, the DNA is TGTGCCAGCAGTTCCGGGACTTTCTACGAGCAGTACTTC. Amino acid sequence: CASSSGTFYEQYF.

This clonotype was counted only a few times. V and J are TRBV7-8 and TRBJ2-7; D unresolved. This CDR3 contains 16 residues. CDR1 and CDR2 from the germline V gene are SGHVS and FQNEAQ. V dropped 3 bases and J dropped 5 bases, with 20 bases sitting between them. Written as DNA, the CDR3 is TGTGCCAGCAGCTTGAAGCCGTTCCGCTTACTTGACGAGCAGTACTTC. It yields the protein CASSLKPFRLLDEQYF.

The chain carries TRBV20-1 and TRBJ2-7; D is tentatively TRBD1 or TRBD2 (5 bases each). The CDR3 has 13 amino acids. Germline CDR1 DFQATT, CDR2 SNEGSKA (reference sequence). The V and J ends lost 3 bases and 1 base respectively, with 10 bases between them. CDR3 amino acids: CSARPGPSYEQYF. The CDR3 nucleotides read TGCAGTGCTAGGCCGGGACCATCCTACGAGCAGTACTTC.

The table lists this clonotype with a few counts. This chain joins TRBV6-1 and TRBJ2-3; D is perhaps TRBD1 or TRBD2 (5 bases each). The ends were cut back, 8 bases at V and 4 bases at J, with 13 bases in the middle. Germline V gene sequence: CDR1 MNHNS, CDR2 SASEGT. This CDR3 contains 13 residues. The DNA for the CDR3 is TGTGCCAGCGAGATGGGGGACGCAGATACGCAGTATTTT. Translated, it gives CASEMGDADTQYF.

This clonotype was seen many times. This chain uses TRBV20-1 with TRBJ2-7, with TRBD2 matching 8 bases. With 6 bases clipped from V and 4 bases from J, the junction kept 11 bases outside the gene matches. Germline values: CDR1 DFQATT, CDR2 SNEGSKA (reference sequence). CDR3 size: 14 residues. The CDR3 nucleotides read TGCAGTGCCCTCGGGGGGGAGATCATTTACGAGCAGTACTTC. Translating gives CSALGGEIIYEQYF.

The chain recombines TRBV29-1 with TRBJ1-2, with a possible D match to TRBD1 (5 bases). V was shortened by 4 bases and J by 5 bases, with 11 bases between the two germline ends. Germline V gene lookup returns CDR1 SQVTM and CDR2 ANQGSEA. This CDR3 contains 12 residues. The CDR3 nucleotides are TGCAGCGTTGGTGGAGGGGAGTATGGCTACACCTTC. Translation gives CSVGGGEYGYTF.

The CDR3: CASIGGNQPQHF. The CDR3 nucleotides are TGTGCCAGCATAGGTGGGAATCAGCCCCAGCATTTT. The V call is TRBV6-1, the J call TRBJ1-5; D remains unclear. This CDR3 spans 12 amino acids. Germline-derived CDR1 and CDR2 are MNHNS and SASEGT. The V end was cut by 7 bases, the J end by 4 bases, with 8 bases between.

With regard to this clonotype: This may be a read error: a much more frequent sequence differs by one nucleotide. The chain's CDR3 is CASSQEGIRTNTEAFF. The CDR3 DNA follows: TGCGCCAGCAGCCAAGAGGGTATCAGAACGAACACTGAAGCTTTCTTT. The V call is TRBV4-1, the J call TRBJ1-1; D gene unclear. Germline V CDR1 and CDR2: MGHRA, YSYEKL. V gave up 0 bases and J gave up 1 base, with 12 bases separating them. The CDR3 loop spans 16 amino acids.

The V call is TRBV7-2, the J call TRBJ2-7, with D hard to call. This CDR3 spans 14 amino acids. V was cut by 1 base and J by 2 bases, with 9 bases left in between. Germline V CDR1 and CDR2: SGHTA, FQGNSA. The CDR3 loop reads CASSLDPGTYEQYF. CDR3 nucleotides: TGTGCCAGCAGCTTAGACCCTGGAACCTACGAGCAGTACTTC.

A word on this clonotype: The conserved phenylalanine or tryptophan normally closing the CDR3 is absent here, so this likely arose from a read error. CDR3 region: CASSEGASMNTEAFS. The CDR3 DNA reads as TGTGCCAGCAGCGAAGGGGCTTCAATGAACACTGAAGCTTTCTCT. The V and J genes are TRBV25-1 and TRBJ1-1, with a possible D match to TRBD1 (5 bases). The CDR3 loop spans 15 amino acids. Germline assignment: CDR1 MGHDK and CDR2 SYGVNS. V lost 6 bases to trimming and J lost 0 bases, with 14 bases between them.

The table lists this clonotype with many counts. V and J are TRBV6-5 and TRBJ1-6, with 9 bases lining up with TRBD1. The CDR3 is 13 amino acids. V shed 7 bases, J shed 9 bases, and the junction held 4 bases outside the gene matches. The V gene's germline CDR1 is MNHEY and CDR2 SVGAGI. The CDR3 loop reads CASTTGGGSPLHF. The CDR3 DNA reads TGTGCCAGCACCACAGGGGGCGGTTCACCCCTCCACTTT.

CDR3 nucleotide sequence: TGTGCCAGTAGTATCGTCCCGGGTGGTCAGCCCCAGCATTTT. This codes for CASSIVPGGQPQHF. The chain joins TRBV19 to TRBJ1-5; D gene unclear. The V and J ends lost 3 bases and 6 bases respectively, with 12 bases between them. The CDR3 loop spans 14 amino acids. The V gene's germline CDR1 is LNHDA and CDR2 SQIVND (reference sequence).

J is TRBJ2-1 and V is TRBV7-9; D remains unclear. V shed 1 base and J shed 9 bases, with 7 bases lying between them. This CDR3 comprises 12 residues. Germline loops: CDR1 SEHNR, CDR2 FQNEAQ (reference sequence). Here the CDR3 reads CASSLEGGEQFF. In DNA form, the CDR3 reads TGTGCCAGCAGCTTAGAGGGCGGTGAGCAGTTCTTC. Combining the CDR3 with reference TRBV7-9 and TRBJ2-1 gives the whole variable domain DTGVSQNPRHKITKRGQNVTFRCDPISEHNRLYWYRQTLGQGPEFLTYFQNEAQLEKSRLLSDRFSAERPKGSFSTLEIQRTEQGDSAMYLCASSLEGGEQFFGPGTRLTVL.

The rearrangement uses TRBV5-1 and TRBJ2-7, with TRBD1 identical over 9 bases. The germline V gene encodes CDR1 SGHRS and CDR2 YFSETQ. The CDR3 contains 15 residues. The J segment lost 2 bases and the V segment lost 0 bases, leaving 3 bases of the junction unmatched. As DNA, the CDR3 is TGCGCCAGCAGCTTGGGTTACAGGGGGCCCTACGAGCAGTACTTC. Protein sequence: CASSLGYRGPYEQYF.

CDR3 loop: CASSGLSYNEQFF. The CDR3 coding sequence is TGTGCCAGCTCGGGGCTCTCCTACAATGAGCAGTTCTTC. The chain uses TRBV25-1 and TRBJ2-1; tentatively, D is TRBD1 or TRBD2 (5 bases each). Between the trimmed V and J ends, which lost 8 bases and 0 bases, there was a span of 8 bases. CDR3 size: 13 residues. Germline assignment: CDR1 MGHDK and CDR2 SYGVNS.

The J gene is TRBJ2-7, the V gene TRBV19, with 7 bases that match TRBD1. Germline-derived CDR1 and CDR2 are LNHDA and SQIVND (reference sequence). After removal of 4 bases from V and 0 bases from J, the junction contained 3 bases not matched to a gene. This CDR3 has 14 amino acids. As DNA, the CDR3 is TGTGCCAGTAGTAGAAGGGACAGCTCCTACGAGCAGTACTTC. The encoded protein is CASSRRDSSYEQYF.

The table lists this clonotype with a count of one. The chain combines TRBV7-8 with TRBJ1-6; no clear D. The CDR3 runs to 16 residues. Trimming cost V 5 bases and J 1 base, with 12 bases left between them. The germline V gene has CDR1 SGHVS and CDR2 FQNEAQ. The CDR3 reads CASSARLGSYNSPLHF. The CDR3 nucleotides are TGTGCCAGCAGCGCCCGACTCGGGTCCTATAATTCACCCCTCCACTTT.

DNA of the CDR3: TGTGCCAGCAGTGGGAGGTCACCCGAAGCTTTCTTT. Its translation is CASSGRSPEAFF. J is TRBJ1-1 and V is TRBV2; unclear D gene. Looked up from germline, CDR1 is SNHLY and CDR2 is FYNNEI. This CDR3 spans 12 amino acids. V lost 4 bases, J lost 8 bases, and 11 bases lay in between.